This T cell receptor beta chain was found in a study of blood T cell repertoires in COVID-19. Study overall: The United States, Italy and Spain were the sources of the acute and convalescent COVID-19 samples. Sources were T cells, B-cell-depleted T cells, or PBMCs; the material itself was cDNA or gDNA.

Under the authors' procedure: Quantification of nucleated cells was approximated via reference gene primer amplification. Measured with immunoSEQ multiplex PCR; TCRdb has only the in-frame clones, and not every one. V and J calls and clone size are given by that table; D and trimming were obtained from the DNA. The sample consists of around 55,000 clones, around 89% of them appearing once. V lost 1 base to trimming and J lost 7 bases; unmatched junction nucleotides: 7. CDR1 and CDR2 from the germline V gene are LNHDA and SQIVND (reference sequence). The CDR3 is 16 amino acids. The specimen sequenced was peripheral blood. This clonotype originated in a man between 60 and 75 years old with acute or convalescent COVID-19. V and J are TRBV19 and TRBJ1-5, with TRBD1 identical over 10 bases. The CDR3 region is CASSIVGGQGSQPQHF. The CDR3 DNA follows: TGTGCCAGTAGTATAGTCGGGGGACAGGGGAGCCAGCCCCAGCATTTT.